This T cell receptor beta chain was obtained from a study of shared clonotypes between healthy human individuals. Germline V lookup: CDR1 MNHNY, CDR2 SVGAGI (reference sequence). The CDR3 runs to 16 residues. Trimming left V 3 bases short and J 0 bases short, with 12 bases between. On this clone: Antigen: not known.

Profiled with immunoSEQ multiplex PCR; TCRdb holds only in-frame clones, not every one. The table lists approximately 350,000 clones, approximately 97% of them singletons. The study's findings and limits: It was observed that 5% to 6% of naive CD4 clonotypes were shared across a handful of donors. In contrast to clonotypes shared by all four donors, non-shared clonotypes had lower generation probabilities.

Sequencing was done on a sample of memory CD8+ T cells sorted from blood. Subset described: CD45RO+ cells pooled with CCR7-negative TemRA cells. The TCR sequence derives from a man between 25 and 39 years old in good health. The chain joins TRBV6-6 to TRBJ2-4; D is uncertain. CDR3 residues: CASSYGQRLAKNIQYF. CDR3 nucleotide sequence: TGTGCCAGCAGTTATGGGCAGCGACTAGCCAAAAACATTCAGTACTTC.